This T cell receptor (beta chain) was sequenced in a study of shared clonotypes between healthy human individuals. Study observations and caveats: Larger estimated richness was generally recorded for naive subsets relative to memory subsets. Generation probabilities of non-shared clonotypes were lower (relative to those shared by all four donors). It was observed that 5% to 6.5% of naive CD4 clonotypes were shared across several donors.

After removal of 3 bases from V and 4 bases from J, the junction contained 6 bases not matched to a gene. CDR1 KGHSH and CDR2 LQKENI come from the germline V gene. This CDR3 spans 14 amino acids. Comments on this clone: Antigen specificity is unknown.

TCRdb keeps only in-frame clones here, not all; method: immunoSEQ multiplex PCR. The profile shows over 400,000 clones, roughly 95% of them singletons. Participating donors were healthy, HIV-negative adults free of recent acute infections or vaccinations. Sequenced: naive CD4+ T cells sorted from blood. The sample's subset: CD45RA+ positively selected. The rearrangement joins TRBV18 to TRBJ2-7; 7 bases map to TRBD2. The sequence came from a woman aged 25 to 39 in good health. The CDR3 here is CASSPGTTNYEQYF. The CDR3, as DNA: TGTGCCAGCTCACCCGGGACTACGAATTACGAGCAGTACTTC.